A few counts support the clone carrying this T cell receptor (beta chain). The antigen is unknown. The entry originates in a study of T cells in Graves' hyperthyroidism and ophthalmopathy. Study-level points and caveats: Most expanded thyroid clonotypes above 0.001 recurred in blood. Ophthalmopathy was model-predicted a median roughly 6.2 months pre-onset.

Across 18 months, stable Graves' hyperthyroidism was marked by no progression to ophthalmopathy. V lost 8 bases and J lost 2, with 19 bases in between. There are 15 residues in the CDR3. Germline CDR1 is MNHNS and CDR2 is SASEGT. Amplification of TCR beta CDR3 regions was performed using RNA transcripts as template. RT-PCR in the first round (using the HTBI primer set) targeted the TCR CDR3. TCRdb recomputed calls from the multiplex PCR reads with MiXCR, one row per CDR3 protein. The data show under 800,000 distinct CDR3 sequences, roughly 15% seen once. The chain carries TRBV6-1 and TRBJ2-7, with D tentatively TRBD2 (6 bases). This sequence originates from a woman in her late teens or twenties with Graves' hyperthyroidism. Sequencing was performed on blood. The DNA of the CDR3 is TGTGCCAGCGGTACTAGGGGACTTGTGGCCTACGAGCAGTACTTC. Its protein product is CASGTRGLVAYEQYF.